These T cell receptor beta chains were read from a single sample in a study of vaccination and CD4 T cells after COVID-19. No antigen has been identified for these receptors. In TCRdb, the PCR reads were re-called with MiXCR into one record per CDR3 protein. The sample records approximately 10,000 distinct CDR3 sequences, roughly two thirds being singletons. Sample: CD4+ T cells from blood, cultured in vitro. Every receptor here comes from a human donor who had recovered from COVID-19. Both conserved end residues are part of each CDR3. D genes are given only for firm matches. Some rows have no size entry. The others give once, few or many, or a class for an expanded clone.

j_call d_call clone_size v_call cdr3_nt cdr3_aa
TRBJ2-7 TRBD2 . TRBV6-1 TGTGCCAGCGGGATGAGCGGGGGGTCCTACGAGCAGTACTTC CASGMSGGSYEQYF
TRBJ2-7 TRBD2 . TRBV27 TGTGCCAGCAGCCCACTAGCGGGAGTCCACGAGCAGTACTTC CASSPLAGVHEQYF
TRBJ2-3 . . TRBV28 TGTGCCAGCATGGGAGGGGGGGTGGTAGATACGCAGTATTTT CASMGGGVVDTQYF
TRBJ1-6 . . TRBV19 TGTGCCAGTAGTAGAGGACAGTGGGGATCACCCCTCCACTTT CASSRGQWGSPLHF
TRBJ2-5 . . TRBV6-5 TGTGCCAGCAGTTACGGGATAGGGGTCATTGAGACCCAGTACTTC CASSYGIGVIETQYF
TRBJ1-6 . . TRBV11-3 TGTGCCAGCAGCCCTGGGACGGTAAATTCACCCCTCCACTTT CASSPGTVNSPLHF
TRBJ2-1 . . TRBV7-8 TGTGCCAGCAGCTTAGCTCGGTTTAGGGCTTACAATGAGCAGTTCTTC CASSLARFRAYNEQFF
TRBJ1-2 TRBD1 . TRBV12-3/TRBV12-4 TGTGCCAGCAGTTTGAACAGGGGGCTTGGGTTTGATGGCTACACCTTC CASSLNRGLGFDGYTF
TRBJ1-1 TRBD1 . TRBV7-8 TGTGCCAGCAGCTTATACAGGGGAACGACTGAAGCTTTCTTT CASSLYRGTTEAFF
TRBJ2-2 . . TRBV4-2 TGTGCCAGCAGCCAAGAAAACAGGGTAATGGCCGGGGAGCTGTTTTTT CASSQENRVMAGELFF
TRBJ2-5 TRBD1 . TRBV20-1 TGCAGTGCTATGGACAGGGGGCGAATGGAGACCCAGTACTTC CSAMDRGRMETQYF
TRBJ1-1 TRBD1 . TRBV12-3/TRBV12-4 TGTGCCAGCAGTTTTGGACAGGGAGCGGGCACTGAAGCTTTCTTT CASSFGQGAGTEAFF
TRBJ2-2 TRBD1 . TRBV6-1 TGTGCCAGCAGGGTGACAGGGGTTAACCCCGGGGAGCTGTTTTTT CASRVTGVNPGELFF
TRBJ2-5 . . TRBV11-3 TGTGCCAGCAGCCCCCGGGACAAGAAAGAGACCCAGTACTTC CASSPRDKKETQYF
TRBJ2-7 . . TRBV6-1 TGTGCCAGCAGTGAAGAGGGTGAGCAGTACTTC CASSEEGEQYF
TRBJ2-1 . . TRBV20-1 TGCAGTGCTAGGACCCCCTTCGGCAGGGGTGCAAACAATGAGCAGTTCTTC CSARTPFGRGANNEQFF
TRBJ1-1 TRBD1 . TRBV12-3/TRBV12-4 TGTGCCAGCAGTTTCACAGGGGGCAAGACTGAAGCTTTCTTT CASSFTGGKTEAFF
TRBJ1-1 . few TRBV6-2/TRBV6-3 TGTGCCAGCAGTTACTCCACAACGCGGAACACTGAAGCTTTCTTT CASSYSTTRNTEAFF
TRBJ1-6 . . TRBV6-1 TGTGCCAGCTGTCCGAGGTTGTTAGATTCACCCCTCCACTTT CASCPRLLDSPLHF
TRBJ2-7 . . TRBV7-9 TGTGCCAGCAGCTTATGGGGGACAGCGAGAGGAGGGTCCGAGCAGTACTTC CASSLWGTARGGSEQYF
TRBJ1-4 . . TRBV28 TGTGCCAGCACCGATAGGACCGCAACTAATGAAAAACTGTTTTTT CASTDRTATNEKLFF
TRBJ1-2 TRBD1 once TRBV6-2/TRBV6-3 TGTGCCAGCAGAATCGACAGGGGAAGCGGCTACACCTTC CASRIDRGSGYTF
TRBJ2-3 TRBD2 . TRBV6-2/TRBV6-3 TGTGCCAGCGGAAAAACTAGCGGGGGCCTTCGGGTAGATACGCAGTATTTT CASGKTSGGLRVDTQYF
TRBJ2-7 . . TRBV7-4 TGTGCCAGCAGCATTACCTACGAGCAGTACTTC CASSITYEQYF
TRBJ1-6 . once TRBV6-2/TRBV6-3 TGTGCCAGCAGTTCGGCCCGGACAGATAATTCACCCCTCCACTTT CASSSARTDNSPLHF
TRBJ2-7 TRBD1 . TRBV7-2 TGTGCCAGCAGCTCCGGGACAGGGAGCTACGAGCAGTACTTC CASSSGTGSYEQYF
TRBJ2-7 . . TRBV4-3 TGCGCCAGCAGCCCCCGGACTGAGACAACCTACGAGCAGTACTTC CASSPRTETTYEQYF
TRBJ1-1 . . TRBV20-1 TGCAGTGCTAGAGTCGAATCGAACACTGAAGCTTTCTTT CSARVESNTEAFF
TRBJ1-1 TRBD1 . TRBV7-2 TGTGCCAGCAGTCGCGGGACAGGGACATTCACTGAAGCTTTCTTT CASSRGTGTFTEAFF
TRBJ2-5 TRBD1 . TRBV5-1 TGCGCCAGCAGCTTAGGGACAGGGGGCGTGGAGACCCAGTACTTC CASSLGTGGVETQYF
TRBJ1-3 . . TRBV6-1 TGTGCCAGCAGGCAGACAGGCCTCTCTGGAAACACCATATATTTT CASRQTGLSGNTIYF
TRBJ1-1 . . TRBV9 TGTGCCAGCAGCCCCACCACGGAGGGAAGAGCTTTCTTT CASSPTTEGRAFF
TRBJ2-7 TRBD2 few TRBV27 TGTGCCAGCAGATCGGCTAGCGGGAGAGTCCCGTACTTC CASRSASGRVPYF
TRBJ2-1 . large TRBV20-1 TGCAGTGCCACTCGGGACTTTAACACGTACAATGAGCAGTTCTTC CSATRDFNTYNEQFF
TRBJ1-2 . . TRBV5-1 TGCGCCAGCAGCTCAGGGACGGTGGCGGGCGGCTACACCTTC CASSSGTVAGGYTF
TRBJ1-4 . . TRBV6-1 TGTGCCAGCAGTGCTTTGGGGGCGAATGAAAAACTGTTTTTT CASSALGANEKLFF
TRBJ1-5 TRBD1 . TRBV19 TGTGCCAGTAGTACCCCGACAGGGGGCAGGGTGAATCAGCCCCAGCATTTT CASSTPTGGRVNQPQHF
TRBJ2-6 TRBD1 . TRBV2 TGTGCCAGAGGGACAGGGGGGGGCTCTGGGGCCAACGTCCTGACTTTC CARGTGGGSGANVLTF
TRBJ2-3 . few TRBV24-1 TGTGCCACCAGCCGGGACTCTAGCACAGATACGCAGTATTTT CATSRDSSTDTQYF
TRBJ1-1 . few TRBV11-2 TGTGCCAGCAGCTTAACCCGGCCGAGCCGTGAAGCTTTCTTT CASSLTRPSREAFF
TRBJ2-3 . . TRBV20-1 TGCAGTGCTATTCGCGGACCTAGCACAGATACGCAGTATTTT CSAIRGPSTDTQYF
TRBJ2-2 . . TRBV7-9 TGTGCCAGCAGCTTAGTTGGGAACACCGGGGAGCTGCTTTTT CASSLVGNTGELLF
TRBJ1-1 TRBD1 . TRBV6-4 TGTGCCAGCAGTGACCCACAGGGGGGTATGAACACTGAAGCTTTCTTT CASSDPQGGMNTEAFF
TRBJ1-5 . . TRBV6-1 TGTGCCAGCAGTGAAGGGTGGAATCAGCCCCAGCATTTT CASSEGWNQPQHF
TRBJ2-7 TRBD1 . TRBV6-2/TRBV6-3 TGTGCCAGCGGGATGCAGGGGGCGATGTCCTACGAGCAGTACTTC CASGMQGAMSYEQYF
TRBJ2-1 TRBD1 . TRBV6-1 TGTGCCAGCACCAAGGTGACAGGGGGCAAAGTAGACAATGAGCAGTTCTTC CASTKVTGGKVDNEQFF
TRBJ1-3 . . TRBV15 TGTGCCACCAGCAGAAAACAGGGAGAAGGAAACACCATATATTTT CATSRKQGEGNTIYF
TRBJ2-3 TRBD2 . TRBV27 TGTGCCAGCAGCAGAATAGGACTAGACACAGATACGCAGTATTTT CASSRIGLDTDTQYF
TRBJ2-3 TRBD1 . TRBV7-9 TGTGCCAGCAGCTTAGCGGGTTCCGGGACAGGGCAAACAGATACGCAGTATTTT CASSLAGSGTGQTDTQYF
TRBJ1-1 . . TRBV7-9 TGTGCCAGCAGCCGTGGGGGACTTGAGGCTTTCTTT CASSRGGLEAFF
TRBJ2-4 . few TRBV11-2 TGTGCCAGCAGCTTTAGGGGGTCCGCCATTCAGTACTTC CASSFRGSAIQYF
TRBJ1-1 . . TRBV7-9 TGTGCCAGCAGCTTTTCGGGGGGGCTAACGAACACTGAAGCTTTCTTT CASSFSGGLTNTEAFF
TRBJ2-5 TRBD2 . TRBV20-1 TGCAGTGCTAGAGATCCAGCGGGGCCAGGGGAGACCCAGTACTTC CSARDPAGPGETQYF
TRBJ1-2 . . TRBV27 TGTGCCAGCACCCCGAGGCCGCTCACGGGTGGCTACACCTTC CASTPRPLTGGYTF
TRBJ1-1 . . TRBV7-9 TGTGCCAGCAGCCTCTCCAGGTCCAACACTGAAGCTTTCTTT CASSLSRSNTEAFF